The 3 T cell receptor beta chains below were found in one sample sequenced in a study of T cells in Graves' hyperthyroidism and ophthalmopathy. TCR beta CDR3 sequences were amplified from RNA transcripts. First-round RT-PCR with HTBI primers amplified the TCR CDR3 region. One entry per CDR3 protein results from TCRdb running MiXCR on the multiplex PCR reads. The profile shows hundreds of thousands of distinct CDR3 sequences, roughly a sixth of them singletons. What was sequenced was blood. These receptors were collected from a woman between 50 and 59 years old with Graves' hyperthyroidism that later progressed to Graves' ophthalmopathy.

This clonotype was recorded many times. V gene TRBV20-1 combines with J gene TRBJ1-1; TRBD1 might be the D (6 bases). V was pared by 5 bases and J by 4 bases, with 17 bases between. CDR3 length equals 14 residues. Germline CDR1 reads DFQATT; CDR2 reads SNEGSKA (reference sequence). The DNA for the CDR3 is TGCAGTGCTGAAGTTAGGGGGTACGGCACTGAAGCTTTCTTT. The encoded protein is CSAEVRGYGTEAFF.

In its sample, this clonotype was seen a few times. The chain employs TRBV27 and TRBJ2-5; 12 bases match TRBD2. The CDR3 consists of 15 residues. V shed 4 bases and J 5 bases; nucleotides not matched to a gene: 5. CDR1 is MNHEY and CDR2 is SMNVEV in the germline V gene (reference sequence). The CDR3 reads CASSSLAGGEETQYF. The CDR3 coding sequence is TGTGCCAGCAGTTCCCTAGCGGGGGGGGAGGAGACCCAGTACTTC.

The genes are TRBV29-1 and TRBJ1-2; no clear D gene. This CDR3 has 10 residues. The germline V and J ends were trimmed by 1 base and 8 bases, with 5 bases remaining between them. Germline CDR1 and CDR2: SQVTM and ANQGSEA. The CDR3 region is CSVEVGGYTF. The DNA of the CDR3 is TGCAGCGTTGAAGTCGGCGGCTACACCTTC.